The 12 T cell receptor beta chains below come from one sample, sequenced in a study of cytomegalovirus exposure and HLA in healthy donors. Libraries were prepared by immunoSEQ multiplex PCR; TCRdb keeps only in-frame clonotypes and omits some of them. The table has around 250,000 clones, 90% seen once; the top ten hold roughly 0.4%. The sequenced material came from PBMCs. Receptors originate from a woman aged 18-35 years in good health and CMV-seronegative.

The CDR3 coding sequence is TGTGCCAGCAGGGAGGGTACAGTACAAGAGACCCAGTACTTC. Its protein product is CASREGTVQETQYF. The J gene is TRBJ2-5, the V gene TRBV2; maybe TRBD2 (6 bases). From germline, CDR1 is SNHLY and CDR2 FYNNEI. V lost 6 bases and J lost 2, with 13 bases in between. This CDR3 is 14 amino acids long.

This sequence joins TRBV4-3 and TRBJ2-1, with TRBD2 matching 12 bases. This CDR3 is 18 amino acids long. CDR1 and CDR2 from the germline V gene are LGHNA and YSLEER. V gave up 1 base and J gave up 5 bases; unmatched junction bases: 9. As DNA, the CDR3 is TGCGCCAGCAGCCAAGGTCCGACTAGCGGGGGTTTTCACAATGAGCAGTTCTTC. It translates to CASSQGPTSGGFHNEQFF.

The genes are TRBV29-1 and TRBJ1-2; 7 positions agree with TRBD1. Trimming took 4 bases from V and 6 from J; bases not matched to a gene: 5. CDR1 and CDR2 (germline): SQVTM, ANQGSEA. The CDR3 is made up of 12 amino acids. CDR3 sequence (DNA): TGCAGCGTTGTAGGGGGCGACGATGGCTACACCTTC. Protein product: CSVVGGDDGYTF.

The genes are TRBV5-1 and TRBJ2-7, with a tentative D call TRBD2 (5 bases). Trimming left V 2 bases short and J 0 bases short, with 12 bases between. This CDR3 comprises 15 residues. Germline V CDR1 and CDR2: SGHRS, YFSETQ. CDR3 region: CASSFGGSSSYEQYF. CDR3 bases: TGCGCCAGCAGCTTCGGCGGGTCGAGCTCCTACGAGCAGTACTTC.

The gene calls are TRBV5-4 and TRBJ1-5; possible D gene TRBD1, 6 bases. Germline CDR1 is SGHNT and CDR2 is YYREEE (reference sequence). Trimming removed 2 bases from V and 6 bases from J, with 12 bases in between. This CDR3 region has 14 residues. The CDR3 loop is CASSLGGASQPQHF. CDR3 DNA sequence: TGTGCCAGCAGCTTAGGGGGAGCGAGTCAGCCCCAGCATTTT.

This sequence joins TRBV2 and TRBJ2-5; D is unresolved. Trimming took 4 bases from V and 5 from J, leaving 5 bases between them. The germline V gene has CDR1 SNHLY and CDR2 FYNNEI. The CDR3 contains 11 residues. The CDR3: CASSGRETQYF. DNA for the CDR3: TGTGCCAGCAGTGGTCGGGAGACCCAGTACTTC.

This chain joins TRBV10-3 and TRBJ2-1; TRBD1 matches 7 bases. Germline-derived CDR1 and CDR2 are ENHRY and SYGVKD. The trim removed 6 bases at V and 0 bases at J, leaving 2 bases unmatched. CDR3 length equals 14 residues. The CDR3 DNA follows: TGTGCCATCAGGCGACAGGGCTCCTACAATGAGCAGTTCTTC. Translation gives CAIRRQGSYNEQFF.

The CDR3 region has the DNA TGTGCCTGGAGCCACTTTGGACAGCTGCCTGGAAACACCATATATTTT. This codes for CAWSHFGQLPGNTIYF. The chain has TRBV30 and TRBJ1-3; D may be TRBD1 (6 bases). From germline, CDR1 is GTSNPN and CDR2 SVGIG (reference sequence). This CDR3 is 16 amino acids long. The germline V and J ends were trimmed by 3 bases and 2 bases, with 17 bases remaining between them. The variable domain in full, completed from reference TRBV30 and TRBJ1-3, reads SQTIHQWPATLVQPVGSPLSLECTVEGTSNPNLYWYRQAAGRGLQLLFYSVGIGQISSEVPQNLSASRPQDRQFILSSKKLLLSDSGFYLCAWSHFGQLPGNTIYFGEGSWLTVV.

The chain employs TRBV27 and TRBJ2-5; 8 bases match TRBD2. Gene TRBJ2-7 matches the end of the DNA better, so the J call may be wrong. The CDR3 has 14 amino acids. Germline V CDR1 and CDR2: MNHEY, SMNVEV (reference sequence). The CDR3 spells CASRDSGTTYEQYF. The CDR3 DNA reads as TGTGCCAGCAGGGATAGCGGGACGACCTACGAGCAGTACTTC.

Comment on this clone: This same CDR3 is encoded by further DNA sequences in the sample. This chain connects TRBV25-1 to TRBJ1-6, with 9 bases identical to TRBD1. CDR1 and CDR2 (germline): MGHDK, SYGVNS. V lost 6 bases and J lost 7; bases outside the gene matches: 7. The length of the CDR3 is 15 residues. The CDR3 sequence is CASSSGGQGNSPLHF. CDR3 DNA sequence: TGTGCCAGCAGCTCCGGCGGACAGGGGAATTCACCCCTCCACTTT.

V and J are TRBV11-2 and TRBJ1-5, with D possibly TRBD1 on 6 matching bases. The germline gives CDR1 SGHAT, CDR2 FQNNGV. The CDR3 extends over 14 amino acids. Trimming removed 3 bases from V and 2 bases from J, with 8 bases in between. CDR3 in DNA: TGTGCCAGCAGCTTGGCAGGGGGCAATCAGCCCCAGCATTTT. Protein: CASSLAGGNQPQHF.

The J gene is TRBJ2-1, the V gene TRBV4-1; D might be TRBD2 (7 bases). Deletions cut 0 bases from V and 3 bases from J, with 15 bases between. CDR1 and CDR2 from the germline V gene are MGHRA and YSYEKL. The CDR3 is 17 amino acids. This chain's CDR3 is CASSQDRGGPLYNEQFF. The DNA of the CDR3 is TGCGCCAGCAGCCAAGATCGCGGGGGCCCTCTCTACAATGAGCAGTTCTTC.